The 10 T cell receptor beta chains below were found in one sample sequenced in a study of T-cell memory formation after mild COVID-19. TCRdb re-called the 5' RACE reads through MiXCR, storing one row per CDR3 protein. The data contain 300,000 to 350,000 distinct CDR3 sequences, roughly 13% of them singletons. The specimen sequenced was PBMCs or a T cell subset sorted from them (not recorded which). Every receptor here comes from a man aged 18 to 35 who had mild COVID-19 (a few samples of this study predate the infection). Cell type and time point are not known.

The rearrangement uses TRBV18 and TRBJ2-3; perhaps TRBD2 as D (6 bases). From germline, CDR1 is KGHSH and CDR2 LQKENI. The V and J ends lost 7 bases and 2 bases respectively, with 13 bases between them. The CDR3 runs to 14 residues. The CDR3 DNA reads TGTGCCAGCTTCGGGCGGGGATTCACAGATACGCAGTATTTT. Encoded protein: CASFGRGFTDTQYF.

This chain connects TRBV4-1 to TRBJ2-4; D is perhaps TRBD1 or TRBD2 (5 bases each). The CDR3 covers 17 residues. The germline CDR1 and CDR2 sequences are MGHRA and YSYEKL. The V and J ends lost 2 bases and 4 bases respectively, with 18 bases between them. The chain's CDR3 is CASSQPGTPEPKNIQYF. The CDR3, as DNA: TGCGCCAGCAGCCAACCCGGGACCCCCGAGCCAAAAAACATTCAGTACTTC.

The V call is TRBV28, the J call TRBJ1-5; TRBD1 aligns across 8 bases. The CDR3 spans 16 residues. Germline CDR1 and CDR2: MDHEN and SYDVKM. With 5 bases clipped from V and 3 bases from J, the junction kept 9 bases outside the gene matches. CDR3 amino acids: CASSLGQGPTNQPQHF. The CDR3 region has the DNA TGTGCCAGCAGTCTCGGACAGGGACCGACCAATCAGCCCCAGCATTTT.

The CDR3 region has the DNA TGTGCCAGCAGTTTCCGGGACTCAGGGCAGTTCTTC. Protein product: CASSFRDSGQFF. This rearrangement joins TRBV7-9 to TRBJ2-1; possibly TRBD2 for D (6 bases). The CDR3 is 12 amino acids. Per germline, CDR1 SEHNR and CDR2 FQNEAQ (reference sequence). Between the trimmed V and J ends, which lost 6 bases and 12 bases, there was a span of 15 bases.

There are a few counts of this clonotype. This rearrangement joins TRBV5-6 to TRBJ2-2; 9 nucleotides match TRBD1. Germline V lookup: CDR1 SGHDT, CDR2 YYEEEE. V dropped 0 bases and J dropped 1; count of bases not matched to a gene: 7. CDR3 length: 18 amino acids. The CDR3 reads CASSLGFPGQGNTGELFF. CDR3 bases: TGTGCCAGCAGCTTGGGCTTCCCGGGACAGGGGAACACCGGGGAGCTGTTTTTT.

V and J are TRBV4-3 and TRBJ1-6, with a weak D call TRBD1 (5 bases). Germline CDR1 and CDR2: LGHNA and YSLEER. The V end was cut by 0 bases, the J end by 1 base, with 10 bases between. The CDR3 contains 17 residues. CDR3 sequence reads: CASSQDLGGSYNSPLHF. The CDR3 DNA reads TGCGCCAGCAGCCAAGATCTGGGGGGATCCTATAATTCACCCCTCCACTTT.

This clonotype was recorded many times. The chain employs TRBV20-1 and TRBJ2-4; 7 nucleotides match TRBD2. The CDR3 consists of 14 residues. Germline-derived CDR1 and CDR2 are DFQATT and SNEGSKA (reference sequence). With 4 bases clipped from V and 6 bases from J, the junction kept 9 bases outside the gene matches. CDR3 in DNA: TGCAGTGCTATGAGAGCGGGACCTGTAAACATTCAGTACTTC. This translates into CSAMRAGPVNIQYF.

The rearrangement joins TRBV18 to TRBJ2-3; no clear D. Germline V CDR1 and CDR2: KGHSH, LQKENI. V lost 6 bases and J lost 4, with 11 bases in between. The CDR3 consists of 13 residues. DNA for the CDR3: TGTGCCAGCTCCCGCCAGTGGTCAGATACGCAGTATTTT. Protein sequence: CASSRQWSDTQYF.

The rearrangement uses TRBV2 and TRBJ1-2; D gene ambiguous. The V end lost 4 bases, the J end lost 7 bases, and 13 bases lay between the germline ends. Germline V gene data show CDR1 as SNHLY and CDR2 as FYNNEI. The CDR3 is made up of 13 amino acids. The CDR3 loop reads CASSVDSSLGYTF. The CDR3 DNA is TGTGCCAGCAGTGTAGATTCTTCCCTTGGCTACACCTTC. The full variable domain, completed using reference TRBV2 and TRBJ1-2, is EPEVTQTPSHQVTQMGQEVILRCVPISNHLYFYWYRQILGQKVEFLVSFYNNEISEKSEIFDDQFSVERPDGSNFTLKIRSTKLEDSAMYFCASSVDSSLGYTFGSGTRLTVV.

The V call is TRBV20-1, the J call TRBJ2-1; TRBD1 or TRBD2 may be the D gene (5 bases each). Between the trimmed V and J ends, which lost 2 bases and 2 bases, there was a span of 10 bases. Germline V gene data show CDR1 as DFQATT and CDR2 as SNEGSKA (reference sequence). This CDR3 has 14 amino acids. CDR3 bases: TGCAGTGCTAGAAGGGACGGTGCCTACAATGAGCAGTTCTTC. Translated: CSARRDGAYNEQFF.